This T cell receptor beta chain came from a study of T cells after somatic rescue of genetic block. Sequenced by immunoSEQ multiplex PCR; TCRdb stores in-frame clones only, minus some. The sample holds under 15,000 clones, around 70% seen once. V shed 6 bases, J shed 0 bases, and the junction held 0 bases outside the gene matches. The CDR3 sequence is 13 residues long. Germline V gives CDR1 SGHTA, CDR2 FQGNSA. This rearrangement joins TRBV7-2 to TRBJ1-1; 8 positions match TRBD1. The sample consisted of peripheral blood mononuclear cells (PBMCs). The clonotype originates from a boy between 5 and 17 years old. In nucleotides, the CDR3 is TGTGCCAGCAGGGGACAGGTGAACACTGAAGCTTTCTTT. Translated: CASRGQVNTEAFF.